These 13 T cell receptor delta chains originate from one sample sequenced in a study of gamma-delta chains in newborns, infants, children. TCRdb reapplied CATT to the reads. The data show some 12,000 delta-chain clones, roughly 8.5% seen once. Material for sequencing was blood. The source is a child who was a newborn, infant or young child, either healthy, febrile or measles-vaccinated (not recorded which).

This clone has more than one count but fewer than ten. The identical CDR3 is also encoded by other nucleotide sequences in the sample. V usage is TRDV2 and J usage is TRDJ1; 12 nucleotides agree with TRDD3. J was trimmed by 0 bases and V by 2 bases; bases with no gene match: 3. This CDR3 is built from 16 residues. CDR1 is GEAIGNYY and CDR2 is EKD in the germline V gene. CDR3 in amino acids: CACDILGDTYTDKLIF. The CDR3 coding sequence is TGTGCCTGTGACATACTGGGGGATACCTACACCGATAAACTCATCTTT.

The table lists this clone with a few counts. CDR3 sequence: CACDTVLGGRAPYTDKLIF. The CDR3 coding sequence is TGTGCCTGTGACACCGTGCTGGGGGGGAGGGCCCCGTACACCGATAAACTCATCTTT. V gene TRDV2 combines with J gene TRDJ1, with 7 bases matching TRDD3. This CDR3 is built from 19 residues. V lost 0 bases and J lost 0; bases outside the gene matches: 15. Per the germline V gene, CDR1 is GEAIGNYY and CDR2 is EKD.

This clone has just a few counts. The rearrangement uses TRDV2 and TRDJ1; 7 bases agree with TRDD3. The ends lost 1 base at V and 4 bases at J; junction bases unmatched: 20. CDR1 and CDR2 from the germline V gene are GEAIGNYY and EKD. The CDR3 totals 19 residues. The CDR3 DNA reads as TGTGCCTGTGACACGCTACCTGGGGATAAGGGACTCTGGGTCGATAAACTCATCTTT. It codes for CACDTLPGDKGLWVDKLIF.

This chain joins TRDV2 and TRDJ1; D gene uncertain. Trimming left V 2 bases short and J 0 bases short, with 21 bases between. The length of the CDR3 is 18 residues. Germline CDR1 GEAIGNYY, CDR2 EKD. The DNA of the CDR3 is TGTGCCTGTGACAAACTAGCTAGTGAAGAACTGTACACCGATAAACTCATCTTT. Its protein is CACDKLASEELYTDKLIF.

The V gene is TRDV2, the J gene TRDJ3, with 11 bases matching TRDD3. From germline, CDR1 is GEAIGNYY and CDR2 EKD. This CDR3 comprises 17 residues. With 3 bases clipped from V and 3 bases from J, the junction kept 3 bases outside the gene matches. The CDR3 sequence: CACDVTGGYWDTRQMFF. The CDR3 DNA follows: TGTGCCTGTGACGTTACTGGGGGATACTGGGACACCCGACAGATGTTTTTC.

The J gene is TRDJ1, the V gene TRDV2, with D uncertain. The V end lost 2 bases, the J end lost 0 bases, and 12 bases lay between the germline ends. CDR3 length: 15 residues. Germline V gene lookup returns CDR1 GEAIGNYY and CDR2 EKD. CDR3 region: CACDIVGVYTDKLIF. CDR3 nucleotide sequence: TGTGCCTGTGACATCGTAGGGGTTTACACCGATAAACTCATCTTT.

This chain uses TRDV2 with TRDJ2; 9 nucleotides match TRDD3. The germline V gene has CDR1 GEAIGNYY and CDR2 EKD. The CDR3 runs 22 residues. The V gene end was trimmed by 4 bases and the J gene end by 0 bases; junction bases not matched to a gene: 23. CDR3 DNA: TGTGCCTGTGAGCCCCTTAGGGGATACGAGGACTACGACCCCACTTTGACAGCACAACTCTTCTTT. Residues: CACEPLRGYEDYDPTLTAQLFF.

The chain joins TRDV2 to TRDJ1; 9 nucleotides line up with TRDD3. The trim removed 1 base at V and 0 bases at J, leaving 11 bases unmatched. Germline CDR1 GEAIGNYY, CDR2 EKD. CDR3 length equals 18 residues. CDR3 sequence (DNA): TGTGCCTGTGACACGTTGAGACTGGGGGAACGAGACACCGATAAACTCATCTTT. Translated, it gives CACDTLRLGERDTDKLIF.

V and J are TRDV1 and TRDJ1, with 12 bases fitting TRDD3. The V and J ends lost 1 base and 10 bases, in that order; junction bases with no gene match: 13. From germline, CDR1 is TSWWSYY and CDR2 QGS. The CDR3 is 17 amino acids. The DNA for the CDR3 is TGTGCTCTTGGGGAACCCGAGAGTACTGGGGGATACAGGGGACTCATCTTT. This codes for CALGEPESTGGYRGLIF.

A few counts support this clone. The rearrangement joins TRDV1 to TRDJ1, with 13 bases identical to TRDD3. The CDR3 totals 23 residues. Losses at the gene ends were 3 bases for V and 0 bases for J; bases not matched to a gene: 22. CDR1 is TSWWSYY and CDR2 is QGS in the germline V gene. In nucleotides, the CDR3 is TGTGCTCTTGGGGAGGGGCCTTCCTACGTTCTACTGGGGGATACGATCTACACCGATAAACTCATCTTT. It codes for CALGEGPSYVLLGDTIYTDKLIF.

The chain joins TRDV2 to TRDJ3; 13 bases are shared with TRDD3. The J gene, left out of TCRdb, was set here by checking the DNA against germline. CDR3 size: 21 residues. Germline V gives CDR1 GEAIGNYY, CDR2 EKD. Germline trimming cut 0 bases from V and 0 bases from J; bases unmatched to any gene: 7. The CDR3 is CACDTLLGDTHLSWDTRQMFF. CDR3 nucleotide sequence: TGTGCCTGTGACACCCTACTGGGGGATACGCATCTCTCCTGGGACACCCGACAGATGTTTTTC.

Worth noting for this clone: The same CDR3 can be traced to other DNA sequences in this sample. The chain uses TRDV2 and TRDJ1; the D gene is possibly TRDD3 (6 bases). The CDR3 extends over 15 amino acids. V was cut by 1 base and J by 0 bases, with 11 bases left in between. The germline CDR1 and CDR2 sequences are GEAIGNYY and EKD. As DNA, the CDR3 is TGTGCCTGTGACACTCTTGGGGGTAACACCGATAAACTCATCTTT. Translated, it gives CACDTLGGNTDKLIF.

Remarks on this clone: Other DNA sequences of this sample code for an identical CDR3. This rearrangement joins TRDV2 to TRDJ1, with TRDD3 matching 9 bases. Germline CDR1 and CDR2: GEAIGNYY and EKD. V trimming: 3 bases; J trimming: 3 bases; junction bases outside the gene matches: 7. The CDR3 totals 15 residues. The CDR3: CACDVLGDRADKLIF. CDR3 sequence (DNA): TGTGCCTGTGACGTGCTGGGGGATCGGGCCGATAAACTCATCTTT.